The rows below give T cell receptor beta chains drawn from one sample of a study of response to subunit inactivated influenza vaccine. TCRdb ran MiXCR on the RT-PCR reads and lists one entry per CDR3 protein. The table lists about 650,000 distinct CDR3 sequences, 12% to 15% of them singletons. Here the sequenced sample was PBMCs from blood, taken roughly 15 days before vaccination. All receptors come from a man aged 50-60 years who received an inactivated influenza vaccine. Each CDR3 is given with its conserved first and last residue. Fields, in order: clone size, V gene, J gene, D gene, CDR3 DNA, CDR3 protein. The D gene is left open where the match is weak. A row's size may be missing; if present it is once, few, many or a size class.

>NA|TRBV7-9|TRBJ2-2|TRBD1
TGTGCCAGCACGCGACAGGGGGGGGCGCGAACCGGGGAGCTGTTTTTT
CASTRQGGARTGELFF
>many|TRBV7-9|TRBJ2-5|TRBD2
TGTGCCAGCAGCCCAGGGACTAGCGGGGGCTGGAGAGAGACCCAGTACTTC
CASSPGTSGGWRETQYF
>few|TRBV10-3|TRBJ2-1|TRBD2
TGTGCCATCAGTGAAATGGCGGGGGTGGATGAGCAGTTCTTC
CAISEMAGVDEQFF
>NA|TRBV11-2|TRBJ2-7|NA
TGTGCCAGCAGCTTAACCCCGACAGTAGAATCCTACGAGCAGTACTTC
CASSLTPTVESYEQYF
>NA|TRBV5-1|TRBJ2-7|NA
TGCGCCAGCAGCTTCCGGGGCAATGATGAGCAGTACTTC
CASSFRGNDEQYF
>NA|TRBV5-5|TRBJ2-5|NA
TGTGCCAGCTCGGGTGAGTCGTCAACGACCCAGTACTTC
CASSGESSTTQYF
>NA|TRBV6-2/TRBV6-3|TRBJ2-7|NA
TGTGCCAGCAGTTATAGGGGGATCGACGAGCAGTACTTC
CASSYRGIDEQYF
>few|TRBV20-1|TRBJ1-5|NA
TGCAGTGCGCCCAACAGGGCGAGCAATCAGCCCCAGCATTTT
CSAPNRASNQPQHF
>NA|TRBV5-1|TRBJ2-6|NA
TGCGCCAGCAGCTCTCCCGGGACACAACTTGTCCTGACTTTC
CASSSPGTQLVLTF
>few|TRBV27|TRBJ2-7|TRBD1
TGTGCCAGCAGTAGGACAGGGGGCAACGAGCAGTACTTC
CASSRTGGNEQYF
>NA|TRBV11-2|TRBJ2-2|NA
TGTGCCAGCATAGACACCGGGGAGCTGTTTTTT
CASIDTGELFF
>few|TRBV20-1|TRBJ2-3|TRBD1
TGCAGTGCTAGGGCCCCTCCGGGACAGTCAACAGATACGCAGTATTTT
CSARAPPGQSTDTQYF
>NA|TRBV4-2|TRBJ2-1|NA
TGTGCCAGCAGCCAGGCCAGGGTAGAGCAGTTCTTC
CASSQARVEQFF
>many|TRBV12-3/TRBV12-4|TRBJ2-1|TRBD2
TGTGCCAGCAGTTTTTCGGCGGGGGGATCCTACAATGAGCAGTTCTTC
CASSFSAGGSYNEQFF
>NA|TRBV7-6|TRBJ1-1|NA
TGTGCCAGCAGCTTAAGGCTGGAGGGAAGGAACACTGAAGCTTTCTTT
CASSLRLEGRNTEAFF
>NA|TRBV2|TRBJ2-1|TRBD2
TGTGCCAGCAGTGTGGGACTAGGATCTTACAATGAGCAGTTCTTC
CASSVGLGSYNEQFF
>few|TRBV29-1|TRBJ2-2|NA
TGCAGCGTTGGTGGGGTAGAGAACACCGGGGAGCTGTTTTTT
CSVGGVENTGELFF
>NA|TRBV10-3|TRBJ1-2|TRBD1
TGTGCCATCAGTGAGTCGACAGGGGTGGATGGCTACACCTTC
CAISESTGVDGYTF
>few|TRBV5-5|TRBJ2-7|TRBD1
TGTGCCAGCAGCCCAGGGACAGGCTTAGCCTACGAGCAGTACTTC
CASSPGTGLAYEQYF
>NA|TRBV11-2|TRBJ2-7|TRBD1
TGTGCCAGCAGCTTAAGGGGGGGACAGGGCGCCTACGAGCAGTACTTC
CASSLRGGQGAYEQYF
>NA|TRBV28|TRBJ2-2|NA
TGTGCCAGCAGTTTGTCCGGGACGGCCACCGGGGAGCTGTTTTTT
CASSLSGTATGELFF
>NA|TRBV15|TRBJ2-1|NA
TGTGCCACCAGCAGAGATATGGGAAGGGACTGCCGTTTCTTC
CATSRDMGRDCRFF
>NA|TRBV28|TRBJ2-7|NA
TGTGCCAGCAGTAAAGACCGACTAGTCGAGCAGTACTTC
CASSKDRLVEQYF
>NA|TRBV29-1|TRBJ1-5|NA
TGCAGCGTTCAAAGGGGCCGGGGTCAGCCCCAGCATTTT
CSVQRGRGQPQHF
>NA|TRBV15|TRBJ2-1|TRBD2
TGTGCCACCAGCATAATTAGCGGGGTGTTCGATGAGCAGTTCTTC
CATSIISGVFDEQFF
>few|TRBV20-1|TRBJ2-1|NA
TGCAGTGCTAATCCTCGCTTGGATGAGCAGTTCTTC
CSANPRLDEQFF
>NA|TRBV29-1|TRBJ1-1|NA
TGCAGCGTTGACAGGCAGGGATGGACTGAAGCTTTCTTT
CSVDRQGWTEAFF
>NA|TRBV12-3/TRBV12-4|TRBJ2-3|TRBD2
TGTGCCAGCATCCTGGGACTAGCGGGAGACACAGATACGCAGTATTTT
CASILGLAGDTDTQYF
>NA|TRBV2|TRBJ1-2|NA
TGTGCCAGCAGTGAGTTCCGGGTTGACGGCTACACCTTC
CASSEFRVDGYTF
>NA|TRBV6-2/TRBV6-3|TRBJ2-5|NA
TGTGCCGGACGGGTTCCTCCACAAGAGACCCAGTACTTC
CAGRVPPQETQYF
>few|TRBV21-1|TRBJ1-2|NA
TGTGCCAGCACCCCCTCAGGGGTCTTCCACATCTATGGCTACACCTTC
CASTPSGVFHIYGYTF
>few|TRBV6-2/TRBV6-3|TRBJ2-1|TRBD1
TGTGCCAGCAGTTACGACAGGGGGTATGAGCAGTTCTTC
CASSYDRGYEQFF
>few|TRBV18|TRBJ2-7|TRBD1
TGTGCCAGCTCACCAGGATCAGGGGGCGAGCAGTACTTC
CASSPGSGGEQYF
>many|TRBV7-9|TRBJ2-5|NA
TGTGCCAGCAGCTTAGACCATATCAGGGTACAAGAGACCCAGTACTTC
CASSLDHIRVQETQYF
>NA|TRBV30|TRBJ1-5|NA
TGTGCCTGGAGTGTACGAGGGAGAAATCAGCCCCAGCATTTT
CAWSVRGRNQPQHF
>NA|TRBV4-3|TRBJ2-1|NA
TGCGCCAGCAGCCAAAGTCGTAGTTCCTACAATGAGCAGTTCTTC
CASSQSRSSYNEQFF
>NA|TRBV24-1|TRBJ2-1|NA
TGTGCCACCAGTGATTTAGTCGCTAGCTCCTACAATGAGCAGTTCTTC
CATSDLVASSYNEQFF
>NA|TRBV5-6|TRBJ1-5|TRBD1
TGTGCCAGCAGCTCCCGACAGGGCGGGTACGAAAGTCAGCCCCAGCATTTT
CASSSRQGGYESQPQHF
>few|TRBV5-5|TRBJ2-3|NA
TGTGCCAGCAGCTTGGTTCATGGCCTCACAGATACGCAGTATTTT
CASSLVHGLTDTQYF
>few|TRBV4-3|TRBJ2-6|NA
TGCGCCAGCAGCCAAGAGGTCAGAAGCTCTGGGGCCAACGTCCTGACTTTC
CASSQEVRSSGANVLTF
>many|TRBV20-1|TRBJ2-3|NA
TGCAGTGCTAGAGAGGCCCTAGTGGCCGATACGCAGTATTTT
CSAREALVADTQYF